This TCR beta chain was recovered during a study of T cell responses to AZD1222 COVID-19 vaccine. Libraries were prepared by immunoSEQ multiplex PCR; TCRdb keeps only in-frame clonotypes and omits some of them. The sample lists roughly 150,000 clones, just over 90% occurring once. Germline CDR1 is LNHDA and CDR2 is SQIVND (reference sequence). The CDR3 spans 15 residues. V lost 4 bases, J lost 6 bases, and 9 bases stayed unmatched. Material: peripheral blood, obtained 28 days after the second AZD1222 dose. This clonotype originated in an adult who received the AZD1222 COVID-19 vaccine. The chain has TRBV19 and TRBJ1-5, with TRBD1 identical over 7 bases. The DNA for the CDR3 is TGTGCCAGTAGTAACAGACAGGGAGGAGGTCAGCCCCAGCATTTT. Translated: CASSNRQGGGQPQHF.